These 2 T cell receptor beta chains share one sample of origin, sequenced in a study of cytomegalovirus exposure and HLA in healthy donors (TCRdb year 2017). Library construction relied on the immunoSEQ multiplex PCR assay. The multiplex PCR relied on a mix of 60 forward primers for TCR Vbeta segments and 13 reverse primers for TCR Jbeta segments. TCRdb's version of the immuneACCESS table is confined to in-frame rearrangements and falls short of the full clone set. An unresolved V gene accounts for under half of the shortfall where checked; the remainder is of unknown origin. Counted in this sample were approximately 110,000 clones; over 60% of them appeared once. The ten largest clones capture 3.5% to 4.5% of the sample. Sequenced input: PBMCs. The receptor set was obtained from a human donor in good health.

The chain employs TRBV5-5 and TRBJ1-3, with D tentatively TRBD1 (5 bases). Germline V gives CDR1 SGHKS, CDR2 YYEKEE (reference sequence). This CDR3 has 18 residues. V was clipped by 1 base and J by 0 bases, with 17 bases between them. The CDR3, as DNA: TGTGCCAGCAGCTTGTATGGCCCGACAGTCAGCTCTGGAAACACCATATATTTT. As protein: CASSLYGPTVSSGNTIYF.

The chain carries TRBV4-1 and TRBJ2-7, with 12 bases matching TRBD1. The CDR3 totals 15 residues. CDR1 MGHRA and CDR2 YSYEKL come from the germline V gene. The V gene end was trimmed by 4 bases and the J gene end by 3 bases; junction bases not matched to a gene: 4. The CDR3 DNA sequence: TGCGCCAGCAGCCTGGGACAGGGGGCGCTCTACGAGCAGTACTTC. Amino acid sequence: CASSLGQGALYEQYF.